This T cell receptor (beta chain) was retrieved from a study of tissue T cells after allogeneic stem cell transplantation. Clones were read by immunoSEQ multiplex PCR, and TCRdb kept only the in-frame ones, dropping some. The sample contains over a thousand clones, about 70% of which appear only once. GI sites, liver, skin and spleen were taken after median 9.75 post-mortem hours. Trimming removed 1 base at V and 0 bases at J, with 14 bases between. Germline CDR1 reads LGHDT; CDR2 reads YNNKEL (reference sequence). The CDR3 is made up of 17 amino acids. The rearrangement links TRBV3-1 (or the pseudogene TRBV3-2) to TRBJ2-3; D is unclear. The clonotype comes from a male patient of 60 years or more with steroid-refractory graft-versus-host disease after an allogeneic stem cell transplant. Some T cells may be provided by the graft donor. Material: bone marrow, obtained at autopsy. CDR3 bases: TGTGCCAGCAGCCAAGGGCAAGTGCGTCCTAGCACAGATACGCAGTATTTT. Protein product: CASSQGQVRPSTDTQYF.